This entry features one T cell receptor (beta chain) sequence. Germline V gene data show CDR1 as SGHRS and CDR2 as YFSETQ. Trimming removed 0 bases from V and 3 bases from J; junction bases left unmatched: 10. The CDR3 loop spans 17 amino acids. Seattle participants joined during active infection and were tracked over time. This sample stems from a study of blood T cell repertoires in COVID-19. Turning to the study itself: Samples came from the United States, Italy and Spain, spanning acute and convalescent COVID-19. In each case, the material was cDNA or gDNA derived from T cells, B-cell-depleted T cells, or PBMCs.

In the authors' workflow: How many nucleated cells were present was estimated from reference gene primer amplification. Repertoires were generated with immunoSEQ multiplex PCR, while TCRdb's copy carries only in-frame clones and drops some. That table gives V, J and clone size, and the DNA gave D and trimming. The sample holds hundreds of thousands of clones, 89% seen once. The clonotype was recovered from a man between 18 and 29 years old with COVID-19, enrolled during active disease. Material: peripheral blood. The chain uses TRBV5-1 and TRBJ2-3; 7 nucleotides line up with TRBD2. As DNA, the CDR3 is TGCGCCAGCAGCTTGGAGGCCGGGCAGGGAGGGACAGATACGCAGTATTTT. As protein: CASSLEAGQGGTDTQYF.